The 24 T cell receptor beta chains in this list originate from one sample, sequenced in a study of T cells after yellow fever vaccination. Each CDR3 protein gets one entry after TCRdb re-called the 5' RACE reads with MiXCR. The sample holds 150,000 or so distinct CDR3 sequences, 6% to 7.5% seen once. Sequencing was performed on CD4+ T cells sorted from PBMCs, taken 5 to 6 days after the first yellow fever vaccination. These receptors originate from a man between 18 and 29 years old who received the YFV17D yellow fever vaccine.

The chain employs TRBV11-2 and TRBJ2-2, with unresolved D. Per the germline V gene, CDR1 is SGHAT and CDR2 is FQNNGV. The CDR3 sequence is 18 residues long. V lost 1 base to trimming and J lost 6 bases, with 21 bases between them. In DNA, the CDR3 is TGTGCCAGCAGCTTAGGCGTTATGAGGAATTTAGGCGCCGGGGAGCTGTTTTTT. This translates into CASSLGVMRNLGAGELFF.

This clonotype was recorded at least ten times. The CDR3 bases are TGTGCCACCAGTGACCCCCGCGGGGGTCCAGATACGCAGTATTTT. It is translated as CATSDPRGGPDTQYF. The chain couples TRBV24-1 to TRBJ2-3; 7 bases are a match to TRBD2. Germline assignment: CDR1 KGHDR and CDR2 SFDVKD. This CDR3 is 15 amino acids long. V trimming: 4 bases; J trimming: 4 bases; junction bases outside the gene matches: 7.

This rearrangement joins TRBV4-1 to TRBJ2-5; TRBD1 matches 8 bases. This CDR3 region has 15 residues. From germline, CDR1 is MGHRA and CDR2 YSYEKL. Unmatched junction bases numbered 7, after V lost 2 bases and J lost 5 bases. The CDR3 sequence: CASSQPRQGRETQYF. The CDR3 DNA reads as TGCGCCAGCAGCCAACCTCGACAGGGGAGGGAGACCCAGTACTTC.

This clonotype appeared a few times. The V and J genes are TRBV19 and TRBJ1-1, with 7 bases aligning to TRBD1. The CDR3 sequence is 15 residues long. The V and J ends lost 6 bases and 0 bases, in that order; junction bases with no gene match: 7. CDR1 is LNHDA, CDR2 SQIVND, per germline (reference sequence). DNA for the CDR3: TGTGCCAGTAGGCACAGGGGCAGGATGAACACTGAAGCTTTCTTT. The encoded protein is CASRHRGRMNTEAFF. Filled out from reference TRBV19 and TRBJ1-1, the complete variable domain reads DGGITQSPKYLFRKEGQNVTLSCEQNLNHDAMYWYRQDPGQGLRLIYYSQIVNDFQKGDIAEGYSVSREKKESFPLTVTSAQKNPTAFYLCASRHRGRMNTEAFFGQGTRLTVV.

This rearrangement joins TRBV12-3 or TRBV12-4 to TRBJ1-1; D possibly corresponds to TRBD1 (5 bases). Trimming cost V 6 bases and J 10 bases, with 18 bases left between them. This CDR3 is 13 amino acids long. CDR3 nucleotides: TGTGCCAGCAGACTAGGACAAGGTGGGAGAGCTTTCTTT. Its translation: CASRLGQGGRAFF.

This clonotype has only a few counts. The chain's CDR3 is CASKDRSNQPQHF. The CDR3 bases are TGTGCCAGCAAAGACCGTAGCAATCAGCCCCAGCATTTT. This chain uses TRBV6-2 or TRBV6-3 with TRBJ1-5; D remains unclear. Germline values: CDR1 MNHEY, CDR2 SVGEGT. V was cut by 7 bases and J by 0 bases, with 7 bases left in between. This CDR3 region has 13 residues.

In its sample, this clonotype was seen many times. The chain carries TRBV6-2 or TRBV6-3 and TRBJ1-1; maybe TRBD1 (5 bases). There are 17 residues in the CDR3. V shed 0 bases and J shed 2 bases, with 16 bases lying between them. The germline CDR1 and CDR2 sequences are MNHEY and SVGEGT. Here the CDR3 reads CASSYSTGALLNTEAFF. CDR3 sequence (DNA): TGTGCCAGCAGTTACTCTACCGGGGCTCTACTCAACACTGAAGCTTTCTTT.

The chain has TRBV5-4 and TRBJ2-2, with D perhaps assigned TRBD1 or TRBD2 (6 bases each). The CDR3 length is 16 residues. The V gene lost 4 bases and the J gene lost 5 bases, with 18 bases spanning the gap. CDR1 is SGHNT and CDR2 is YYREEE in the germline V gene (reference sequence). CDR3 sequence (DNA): TGTGCCAGCAGCCGGACCGGGGGCGCGAGGACCGGGGAGCTGTTTTTT. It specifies CASSRTGGARTGELFF. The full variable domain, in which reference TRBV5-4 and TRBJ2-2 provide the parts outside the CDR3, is ETGVTQSPTHLIKTRGQQVTLRCSSQSGHNTVSWYQQALGQGPQFIFQYYREEENGRGNFPPRFSGLQFPNYSSELNVNALELDDSALYLCASSRTGGARTGELFFGEGSRLTVL.

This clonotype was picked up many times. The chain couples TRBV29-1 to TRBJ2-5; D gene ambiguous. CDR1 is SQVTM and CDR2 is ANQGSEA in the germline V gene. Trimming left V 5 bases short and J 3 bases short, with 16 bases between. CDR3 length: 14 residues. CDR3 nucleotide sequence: TGCAGCGTTCGAGAGGTGCAGGCGGAAGAGACCCAGTACTTC. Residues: CSVREVQAEETQYF.

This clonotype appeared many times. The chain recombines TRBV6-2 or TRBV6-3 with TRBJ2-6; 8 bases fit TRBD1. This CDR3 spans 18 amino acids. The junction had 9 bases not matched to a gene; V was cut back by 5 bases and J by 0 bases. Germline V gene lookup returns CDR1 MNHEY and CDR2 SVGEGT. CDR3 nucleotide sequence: TGTGCCAGCAGTGCCCTCCGGGACAGGCACTCTGGGGCCAACGTCCTGACTTTC. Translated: CASSALRDRHSGANVLTF.

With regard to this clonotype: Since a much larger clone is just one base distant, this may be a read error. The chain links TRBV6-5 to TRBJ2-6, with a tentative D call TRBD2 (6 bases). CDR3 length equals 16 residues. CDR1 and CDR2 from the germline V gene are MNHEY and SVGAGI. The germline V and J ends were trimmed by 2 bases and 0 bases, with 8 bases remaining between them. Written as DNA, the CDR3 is TGTGCCAGCAGTTACATGGGGGGCTCTGGGGCCAACGTCCTGACTTTC. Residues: CASSYMGGSGANVLTF.

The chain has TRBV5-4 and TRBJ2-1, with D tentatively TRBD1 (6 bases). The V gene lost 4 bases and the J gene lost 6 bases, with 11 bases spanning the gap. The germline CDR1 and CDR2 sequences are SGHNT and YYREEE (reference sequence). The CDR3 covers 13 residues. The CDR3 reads CASSQQGINEQFF. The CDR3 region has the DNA TGTGCCAGCAGCCAACAGGGTATCAATGAGCAGTTCTTC. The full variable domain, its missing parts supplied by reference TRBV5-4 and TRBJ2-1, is ETGVTQSPTHLIKTRGQQVTLRCSSQSGHNTVSWYQQALGQGPQFIFQYYREEENGRGNFPPRFSGLQFPNYSSELNVNALELDDSALYLCASSQQGINEQFFGPGTRLTVL.

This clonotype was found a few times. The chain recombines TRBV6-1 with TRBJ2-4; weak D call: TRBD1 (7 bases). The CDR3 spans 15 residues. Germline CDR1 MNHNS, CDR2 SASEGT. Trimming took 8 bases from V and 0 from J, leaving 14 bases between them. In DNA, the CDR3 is TGTGCCAGCTTGGCAGGGGGACTAGCCAAAAACATTCAGTACTTC. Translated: CASLAGGLAKNIQYF.

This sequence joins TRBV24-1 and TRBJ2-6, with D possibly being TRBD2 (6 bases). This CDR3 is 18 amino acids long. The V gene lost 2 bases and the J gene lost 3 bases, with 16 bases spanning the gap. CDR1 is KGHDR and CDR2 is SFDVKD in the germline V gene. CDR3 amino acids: CATSDSTDGGGGANVLTF. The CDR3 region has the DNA TGTGCCACCAGTGATTCGACCGACGGGGGAGGTGGGGCCAACGTCCTGACTTTC.

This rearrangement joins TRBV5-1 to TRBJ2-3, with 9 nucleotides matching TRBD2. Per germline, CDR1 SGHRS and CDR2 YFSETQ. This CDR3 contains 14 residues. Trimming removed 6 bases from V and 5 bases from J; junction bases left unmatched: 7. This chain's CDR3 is CASIGGGARDTQYF. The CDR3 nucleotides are TGCGCCAGCATTGGCGGGGGGGCCAGAGATACGCAGTATTTT.

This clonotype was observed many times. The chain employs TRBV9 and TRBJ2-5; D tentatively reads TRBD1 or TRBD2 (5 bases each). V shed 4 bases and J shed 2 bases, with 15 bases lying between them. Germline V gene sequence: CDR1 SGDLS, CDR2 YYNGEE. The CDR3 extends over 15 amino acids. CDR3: CASSLSGDSQETQYF. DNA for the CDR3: TGTGCCAGCAGCTTAAGCGGTGACAGTCAAGAGACCCAGTACTTC.

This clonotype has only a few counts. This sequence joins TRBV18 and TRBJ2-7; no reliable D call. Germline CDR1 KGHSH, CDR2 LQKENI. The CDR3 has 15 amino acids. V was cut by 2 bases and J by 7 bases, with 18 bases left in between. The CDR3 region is CASSPTGQSWGEQYV. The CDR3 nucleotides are TGTGCCAGCTCACCAACCGGCCAGAGCTGGGGTGAGCAGTACGTC.

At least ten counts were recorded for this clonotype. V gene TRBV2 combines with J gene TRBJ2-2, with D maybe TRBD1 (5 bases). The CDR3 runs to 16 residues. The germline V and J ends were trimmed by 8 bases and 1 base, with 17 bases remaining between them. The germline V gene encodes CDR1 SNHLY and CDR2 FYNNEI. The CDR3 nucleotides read TGTGCCAGCGAAGACCCCCCAGGGCAGAACACCGGGGAGCTGTTTTTT. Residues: CASEDPPGQNTGELFF. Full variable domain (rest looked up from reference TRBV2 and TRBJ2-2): EPEVTQTPSHQVTQMGQEVILRCVPISNHLYFYWYRQILGQKVEFLVSFYNNEISEKSEIFDDQFSVERPDGSNFTLKIRSTKLEDSAMYFCASEDPPGQNTGELFFGEGSRLTVL.

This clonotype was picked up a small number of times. As DNA, the CDR3 is TGTGCCAGCAGCGGGACTAGCGGGGGGAGAAATGAGCAGTTCTTC. Protein: CASSGTSGGRNEQFF. This chain connects TRBV2 to TRBJ2-1, with 15 positions matching TRBD2. With V trimmed by 6 bases and J by 7 bases, 4 bases remained unmatched. The CDR3 spans 15 residues. CDR1 and CDR2 from the germline V gene are SNHLY and FYNNEI.

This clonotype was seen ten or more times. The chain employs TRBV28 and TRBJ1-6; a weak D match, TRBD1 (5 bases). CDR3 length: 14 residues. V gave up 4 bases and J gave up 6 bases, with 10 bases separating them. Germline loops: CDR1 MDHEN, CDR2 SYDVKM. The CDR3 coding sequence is TGTGCCAGCAGTTACGGGACTTTTAATTCACCCCTCCACTTT. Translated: CASSYGTFNSPLHF.

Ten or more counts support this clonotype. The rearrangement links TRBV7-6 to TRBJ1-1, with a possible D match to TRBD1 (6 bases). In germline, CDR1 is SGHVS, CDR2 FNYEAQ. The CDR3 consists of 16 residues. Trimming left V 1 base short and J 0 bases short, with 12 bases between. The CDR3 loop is CASSLGVTGLNTEAFF. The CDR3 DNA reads TGTGCCAGCAGCTTAGGGGTAACAGGGTTGAACACTGAAGCTTTCTTT.

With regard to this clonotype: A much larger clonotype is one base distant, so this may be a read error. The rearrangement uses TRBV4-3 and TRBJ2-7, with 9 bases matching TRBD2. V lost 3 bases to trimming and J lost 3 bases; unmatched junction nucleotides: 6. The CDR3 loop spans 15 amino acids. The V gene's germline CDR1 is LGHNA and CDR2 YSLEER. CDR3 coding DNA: TGCGCCAGCAGCCATGTACAGCGGGGGGACTACGAGCAGTACTTC. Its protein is CASSHVQRGDYEQYF.

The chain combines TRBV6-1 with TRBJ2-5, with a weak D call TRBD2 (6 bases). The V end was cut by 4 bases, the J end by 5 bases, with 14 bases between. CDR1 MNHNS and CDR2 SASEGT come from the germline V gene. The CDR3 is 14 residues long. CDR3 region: CASSGLVAGETQYF. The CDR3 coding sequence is TGTGCCAGCAGTGGACTAGTGGCGGGGGAGACCCAGTACTTC.

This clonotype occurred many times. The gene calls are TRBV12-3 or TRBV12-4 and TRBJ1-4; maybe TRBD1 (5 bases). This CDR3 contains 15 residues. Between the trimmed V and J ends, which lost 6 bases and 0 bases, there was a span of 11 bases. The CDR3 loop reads CASRAGNPTNEKLFF. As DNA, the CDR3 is TGTGCCAGCAGGGCAGGGAATCCAACTAATGAAAAACTGTTTTTT.